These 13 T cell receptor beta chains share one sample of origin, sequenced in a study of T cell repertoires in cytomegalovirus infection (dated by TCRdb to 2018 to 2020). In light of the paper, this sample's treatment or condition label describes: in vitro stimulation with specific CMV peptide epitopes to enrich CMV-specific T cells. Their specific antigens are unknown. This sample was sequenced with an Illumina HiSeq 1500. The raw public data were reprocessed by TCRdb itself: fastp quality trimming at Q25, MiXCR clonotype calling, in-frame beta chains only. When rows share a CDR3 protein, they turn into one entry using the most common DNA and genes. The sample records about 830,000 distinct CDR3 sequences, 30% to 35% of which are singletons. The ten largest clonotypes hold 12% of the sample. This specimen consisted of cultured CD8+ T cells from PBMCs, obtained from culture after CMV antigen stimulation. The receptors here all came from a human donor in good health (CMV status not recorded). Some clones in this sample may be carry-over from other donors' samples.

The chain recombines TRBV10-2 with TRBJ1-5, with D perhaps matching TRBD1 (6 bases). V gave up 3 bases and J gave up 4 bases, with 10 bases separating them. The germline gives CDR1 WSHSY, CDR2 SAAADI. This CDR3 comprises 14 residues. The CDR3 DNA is TGCGCCAGCAGTGAATTCGACAGGAATCAGCCCCAGCATTTT. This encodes CASSEFDRNQPQHF.

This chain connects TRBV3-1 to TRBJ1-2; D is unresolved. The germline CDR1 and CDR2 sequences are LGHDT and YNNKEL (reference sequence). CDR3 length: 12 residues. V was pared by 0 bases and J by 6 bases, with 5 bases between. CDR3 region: CASSQDANGYTF. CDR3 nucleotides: TGTGCCAGCAGCCAAGACGCGAATGGCTACACCTTC.

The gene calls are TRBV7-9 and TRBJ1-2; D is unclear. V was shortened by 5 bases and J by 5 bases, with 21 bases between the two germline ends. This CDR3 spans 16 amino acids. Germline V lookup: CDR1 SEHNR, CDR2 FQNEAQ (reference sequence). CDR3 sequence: CASSKTDVPLYYGYTF. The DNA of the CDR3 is TGTGCCAGCAGCAAGACGGATGTCCCACTCTATTATGGCTACACCTTC.

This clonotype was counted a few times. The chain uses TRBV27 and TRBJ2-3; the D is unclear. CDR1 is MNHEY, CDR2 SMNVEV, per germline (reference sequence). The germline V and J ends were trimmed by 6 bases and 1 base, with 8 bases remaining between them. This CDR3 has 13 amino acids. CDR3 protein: CASRGWGTDTQYF. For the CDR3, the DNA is TGTGCCAGCAGAGGGTGGGGCACAGATACGCAGTATTTT.

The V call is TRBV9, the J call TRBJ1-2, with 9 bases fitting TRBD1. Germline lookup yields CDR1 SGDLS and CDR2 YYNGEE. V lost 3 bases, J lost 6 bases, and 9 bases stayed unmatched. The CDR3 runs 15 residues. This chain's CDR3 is CASSGGTGQGHGYTF. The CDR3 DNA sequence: TGTGCCAGCAGCGGAGGAACGGGACAGGGACATGGCTACACCTTC. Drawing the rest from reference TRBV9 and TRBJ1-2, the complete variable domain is DSGVTQTPKHLITATGQRVTLRCSPRSGDLSVYWYQQSLDQGLQFLIQYYNGEERAKGNILERFSAQQFPDLHSELNLSSLELGDSALYFCASSGGTGQGHGYTFGSGTRLTVV.

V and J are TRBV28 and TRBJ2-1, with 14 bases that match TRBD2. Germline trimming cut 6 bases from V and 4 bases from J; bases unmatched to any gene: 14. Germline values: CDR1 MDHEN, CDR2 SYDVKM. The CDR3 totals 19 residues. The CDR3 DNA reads TGTGCCAGCAGACCCGCCTCGGGACTAGCGGGGGCCGAGTACAATGAGCAGTTCTTC. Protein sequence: CASRPASGLAGAEYNEQFF.

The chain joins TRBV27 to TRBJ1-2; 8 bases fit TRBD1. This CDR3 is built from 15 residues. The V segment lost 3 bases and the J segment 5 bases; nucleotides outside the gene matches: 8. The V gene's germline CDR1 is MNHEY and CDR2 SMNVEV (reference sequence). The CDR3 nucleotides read TGTGCCAGCAGTTTCCTCACAGGGGGAGCTTATGGCTACACCTTC. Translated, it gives CASSFLTGGAYGYTF.

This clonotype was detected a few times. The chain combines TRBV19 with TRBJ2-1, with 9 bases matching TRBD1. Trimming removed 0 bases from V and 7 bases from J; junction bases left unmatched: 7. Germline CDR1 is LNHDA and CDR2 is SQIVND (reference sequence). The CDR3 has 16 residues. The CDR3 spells CASSIDTGQGGNEQFF. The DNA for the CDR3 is TGTGCCAGTAGTATAGACACGGGACAGGGAGGGAATGAGCAGTTCTTC. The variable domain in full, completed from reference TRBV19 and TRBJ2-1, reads DGGITQSPKYLFRKEGQNVTLSCEQNLNHDAMYWYRQDPGQGLRLIYYSQIVNDFQKGDIAEGYSVSREKKESFPLTVTSAQKNPTAFYLCASSIDTGQGGNEQFFGPGTRLTVL.

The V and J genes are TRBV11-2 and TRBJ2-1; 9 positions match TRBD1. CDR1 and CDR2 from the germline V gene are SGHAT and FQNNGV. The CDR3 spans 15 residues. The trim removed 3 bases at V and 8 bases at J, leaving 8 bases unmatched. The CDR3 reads CASSFLQGAGDEQFF. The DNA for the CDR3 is TGTGCCAGCAGCTTTCTACAGGGGGCTGGCGATGAGCAGTTCTTC.

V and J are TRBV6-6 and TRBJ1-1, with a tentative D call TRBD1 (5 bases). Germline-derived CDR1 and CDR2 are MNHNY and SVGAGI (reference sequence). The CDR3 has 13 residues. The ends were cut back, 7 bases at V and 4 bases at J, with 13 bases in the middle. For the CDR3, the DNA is TGTGCCAGCAATCGACAGCTGGGCACTGAAGCTTTCTTT. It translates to CASNRQLGTEAFF.

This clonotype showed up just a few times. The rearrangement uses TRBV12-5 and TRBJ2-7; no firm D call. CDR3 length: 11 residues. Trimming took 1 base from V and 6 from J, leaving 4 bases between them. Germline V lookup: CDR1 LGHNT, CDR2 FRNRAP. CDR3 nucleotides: TGTGCTAGTGGTTTGGGTTTCGAGCAGTACTTC. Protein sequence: CASGLGFEQYF.

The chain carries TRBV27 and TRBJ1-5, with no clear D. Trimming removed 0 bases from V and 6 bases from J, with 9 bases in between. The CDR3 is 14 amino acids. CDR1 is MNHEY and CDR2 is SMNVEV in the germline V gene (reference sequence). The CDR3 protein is CASSLSGGFQPQHF. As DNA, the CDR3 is TGTGCCAGCAGTTTATCGGGAGGGTTTCAGCCCCAGCATTTT.

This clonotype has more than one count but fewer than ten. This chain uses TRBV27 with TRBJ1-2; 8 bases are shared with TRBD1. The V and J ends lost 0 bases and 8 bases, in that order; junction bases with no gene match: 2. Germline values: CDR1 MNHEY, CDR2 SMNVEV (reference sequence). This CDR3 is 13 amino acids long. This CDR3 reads CASSLSDRDGYTF. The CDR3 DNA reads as TGTGCCAGCAGTTTATCGGACAGGGACGGCTACACCTTC.